One and the same sample provided the 21 T cell receptor beta chains below, sequenced in a study of shared clonotypes between healthy human individuals. Using immunoSEQ multiplex PCR, the repertoire was profiled, and TCRdb retains in-frame clones only, with some absent. Of about 1.1 million clones in the sample, approximately 80% were seen once. The sequencing sample was made of memory CD4+ T cells from PBMCs. The subset was: CD45RA-negative fraction. These receptors were collected from a man aged 18 to 29 in good health. Some clones in this sample may be carry-over from other donors' samples.

The CDR3 nucleotides are TGTGCCAGCAGTTACTCGTTACCGGGACAGGGGTTAAGTTCACCCCTCCACTTT. It is translated as CASSYSLPGQGLSSPLHF. This chain uses TRBV6-7 with TRBJ1-6; the match to TRBD1 covers 10 bases. TRBV6-7 is filed as an ORF, its function uncertain. The CDR3 totals 18 residues. The junction had 11 bases not matched to a gene; V was cut back by 0 bases and J by 9 bases.

This clone was detected many times. The chain employs TRBV5-1 and TRBJ2-6; D is possibly TRBD2 (5 bases). Germline V gene sequence: CDR1 SGHRS, CDR2 YFSETQ. Trimming removed 7 bases at V and 0 bases at J, with 14 bases between. The CDR3 is 16 residues long. The CDR3 DNA reads as TGCGCCAGCTCCGGGATGATACCCTCTGGGGCCAACGTCCTGACTTTC. Its translation: CASSGMIPSGANVLTF.

This clone occurred a few times. The rearrangement uses TRBV7-2 and TRBJ2-1; TRBD2 matches 9 bases. CDR1 is SGHTA, CDR2 FQGNSA, per germline. V shed 3 bases and J 4 bases; nucleotides not matched to a gene: 4. The CDR3 covers 15 residues. CDR3: CASSFNAGGYNEQFF. The DNA of the CDR3 is TGTGCCAGCAGCTTTAACGCGGGAGGGTACAATGAGCAGTTCTTC.

The CDR3 DNA reads as TGCGCCAGCAGCTTGGCGGGACTAGCGGCACTCACAGATACGCAGTATTTT. Encoded protein: CASSLAGLAALTDTQYF. J is TRBJ2-3 and V is TRBV5-1; 11 nucleotides match TRBD2. The germline V gene encodes CDR1 SGHRS and CDR2 YFSETQ. The V segment lost 0 bases and the J segment 2 bases; nucleotides outside the gene matches: 5. The length of the CDR3 is 17 residues.

The V and J genes are TRBV6-1 and TRBJ2-5; the D call may be TRBD1 or TRBD2 (6 bases each). This CDR3 contains 13 residues. With 6 bases removed from V and 2 bases from J, the gap between germline ends came to 10 bases. Germline V gives CDR1 MNHNS, CDR2 SASEGT. The CDR3 loop reads CASRLGGQETQYF. The CDR3 DNA reads TGTGCCAGCAGGCTAGGGGGGCAAGAGACCCAGTACTTC.

The chain links TRBV11-3 to TRBJ2-2; 9 positions agree with TRBD2. The CDR3 has 15 amino acids. Germline values: CDR1 SGHNT, CDR2 YENEEA. With 8 bases clipped from V and 5 bases from J, the junction kept 9 bases outside the gene matches. The CDR3 nucleotides read TGTGCCAGCGGTCCCGTAGCGGGAGTTACCGGGGAGCTGTTTTTT. This codes for CASGPVAGVTGELFF. Using reference TRBV11-3 and TRBJ2-2 for the parts outside the CDR3, the full variable domain is EAGVVQSPRYKIIEKKQPVAFWCNPISGHNTLYWYLQNLGQGPELLIRYENEEAVDDSQLPKDRFSAERLKGVDSTLKIQPAELGDSAVYLCASGPVAGVTGELFFGEGSRLTVL.

The J gene is TRBJ2-1, the V gene TRBV7-9, with 7 bases lining up with TRBD1. The ends lost 5 bases at V and 2 bases at J; junction bases unmatched: 9. Germline V CDR1 and CDR2: SEHNR, FQNEAQ (reference sequence). The CDR3 runs to 16 residues. CDR3 sequence reads: CASSREHRGAYNEQFF. In DNA, the CDR3 is TGTGCCAGCAGCCGAGAGCACAGGGGTGCCTACAATGAGCAGTTCTTC. Complete variable domain (other parts from reference TRBV7-9 and TRBJ2-1): DTGVSQNPRHKITKRGQNVTFRCDPISEHNRLYWYRQTLGQGPEFLTYFQNEAQLEKSRLLSDRFSAERPKGSFSTLEIQRTEQGDSAMYLCASSREHRGAYNEQFFGPGTRLTVL.

The rearrangement joins TRBV7-9 to TRBJ2-5; D not resolved. The CDR3 spans 14 residues. V shed 5 bases and J shed 5 bases, with 15 bases lying between them. The V gene's germline CDR1 is SEHNR and CDR2 FQNEAQ (reference sequence). The CDR3 nucleotides are TGTGCCAGCAGCCCGGCCGAGCTCCGGGAGACCCAGTACTTC. Its protein is CASSPAELRETQYF. Drawing the rest from reference TRBV7-9 and TRBJ2-5, the complete variable domain is DTGVSQNPRHKITKRGQNVTFRCDPISEHNRLYWYRQTLGQGPEFLTYFQNEAQLEKSRLLSDRFSAERPKGSFSTLEIQRTEQGDSAMYLCASSPAELRETQYFGPGTRLLVL.

This clone appeared once. This chain joins TRBV7-9 and TRBJ2-1; either TRBD1 or TRBD2 may supply D (5 bases each). The V and J ends lost 4 bases and 6 bases respectively, with 16 bases between them. Germline V gene lookup returns CDR1 SEHNR and CDR2 FQNEAQ (reference sequence). The CDR3 length is 15 residues. CDR3: CASSSGVSGLNEQFF. The CDR3 DNA is TGTGCCAGCAGCTCCGGGGTTTCAGGGCTCAATGAGCAGTTCTTC.

This chain joins TRBV7-8 and TRBJ2-5; D may correspond to TRBD1 or TRBD2 (5 bases each). Germline assignment: CDR1 SGHVS and CDR2 FQNEAQ. There are 15 residues in the CDR3. V was pared by 1 base and J by 0 bases, with 9 bases between. CDR3 sequence: CASSLGGGYQETQYF. The CDR3 DNA sequence: TGTGCCAGCAGCTTAGGGGGCGGGTACCAAGAGACCCAGTACTTC. The full variable domain, rest sourced from reference TRBV7-8 and TRBJ2-5, is GAGVSQSPRYKVAKRGQDVALRCDPISGHVSLFWYQQALGQGPEFLTYFQNEAQLDKSGLPSDRFFAERPEGSVSTLKIQRTQQEDSAVYLCASSLGGGYQETQYFGPGTRLLVL.

The CDR3 DNA follows: TGCGCCAGCAGCCCGGGACAGCAAGAGACCCAGTACTTC. Translation gives CASSPGQQETQYF. This chain joins TRBV10-1 and TRBJ2-5; 7 bases agree with TRBD1. With V trimmed by 6 bases and J by 2 bases, 3 bases remained unmatched. Germline CDR1 and CDR2: WNHNN and SYGVQD (reference sequence). The CDR3 extends over 13 amino acids.

The table lists this clone with many counts. J is TRBJ1-4 and V is TRBV2, with 9 bases matching TRBD1. Germline lookup yields CDR1 SNHLY and CDR2 FYNNEI. This CDR3 is built from 18 residues. Unmatched junction bases numbered 15, after V lost 6 bases and J lost 4 bases. CDR3 nucleotides: TGTGCCAGCAGCCAAAAACGGATAAGGGACAGGGATAATGAAAAACTGTTTTTT. Translation gives CASSQKRIRDRDNEKLFF.

This clone showed up just once. The chain recombines TRBV5-6 with TRBJ1-4, with unresolved D. Germline loops: CDR1 SGHDT, CDR2 YYEEEE. V was trimmed by 2 bases and J by 11 bases, leaving 16 bases between them. The CDR3 consists of 14 residues. The CDR3 protein is CASSFSSGGGKLFF. In nucleotides, the CDR3 is TGTGCCAGCAGCTTCAGTTCTGGCGGAGGCAAACTGTTTTTT.

This clone has more than one count but fewer than ten. The V call is TRBV28, the J call TRBJ1-2; D unresolved. Trimming left V 5 bases short and J 7 bases short, with 11 bases between. Germline CDR1 reads MDHEN; CDR2 reads SYDVKM. The CDR3 has 12 amino acids. Written as DNA, the CDR3 is TGTGCCAGCAGTCTACAGCCCCCTGGCTACACCTTC. Translated, it gives CASSLQPPGYTF.

As to this clone: Other DNA sequences in the same sample also yield this CDR3. The rearrangement links TRBV6-1 to TRBJ1-1; 10 bases align to TRBD1. Per the germline V gene, CDR1 is MNHNS and CDR2 is SASEGT. V was pared by 5 bases and J by 5 bases, with 5 bases of the junction left unmatched. This CDR3 spans 14 amino acids. The CDR3 DNA is TGTGCCAGCAGTTCGACAGGGGGCTCTACTGAAGCTTTCTTT. As protein: CASSSTGGSTEAFF.

V gene TRBV5-1 combines with J gene TRBJ2-4, with a possible D match to TRBD1 (5 bases). The germline V and J ends were trimmed by 0 bases and 8 bases, with 15 bases remaining between them. The CDR3 contains 15 residues. Germline V CDR1 and CDR2: SGHRS, YFSETQ. CDR3 bases: TGCGCCAGCAGCTTGGATGGGGCCCCCAGGGACATTCAGTACTTC. Encoded protein: CASSLDGAPRDIQYF.

As regards this clone: The identical CDR3 is also encoded by other nucleotide sequences in the sample. The chain combines TRBV2 with TRBJ1-1; no firm D call. Trimming shortened V by 4 bases and J by 1 base, and 7 bases separated the two germline ends. Germline V gene sequence: CDR1 SNHLY, CDR2 FYNNEI. This CDR3 contains 13 residues. CDR3 loop: CASSGAENTEAFF. The CDR3 bases are TGTGCCAGCAGTGGGGCAGAGAACACTGAAGCTTTCTTT.

The CDR3 bases are TGTGCCTGGAGTGCGGGGGGCGATTATGGCTACACCTTC. It codes for CAWSAGGDYGYTF. This chain joins TRBV30 and TRBJ1-2, with D tentatively TRBD1 (6 bases). V lost 1 base, J lost 5 bases, and 11 bases lay in between. Germline V gives CDR1 GTSNPN, CDR2 SVGIG (reference sequence). This CDR3 contains 13 residues.

The V gene is TRBV29-1, the J gene TRBJ1-5, with D possibly being TRBD1 (5 bases). V was clipped by 6 bases and J by 0 bases, with 12 bases between them. This CDR3 has 14 amino acids. The germline V gene encodes CDR1 SQVTM and CDR2 ANQGSEA. In DNA form, the CDR3 reads TGCAGCGTCCATGCGGGGGATAGCAATCAGCCCCAGCATTTT. Translated, it gives CSVHAGDSNQPQHF.

A few counts support this clone. The chain employs TRBV7-7 and TRBJ2-5; D is possibly TRBD1 (6 bases). The CDR3 is 16 amino acids. CDR1 is SSHAT and CDR2 is FNYEAQ in the germline V gene (reference sequence). V lost 0 bases, J lost 5 bases, and 16 bases lay in between. The CDR3: CASSLALGGFGETQYF. DNA of the CDR3: TGTGCCAGCAGCTTAGCCCTAGGGGGTTTTGGGGAGACCCAGTACTTC. The full variable domain, with the rest looked up from reference TRBV7-7 and TRBJ2-5, is GAGVSQSPRYKVTKRGQDVTLRCDPISSHATLYWYQQALGQGPEFLTYFNYEAQPDKSGLPSDRFSAERPEGSISTLTIQRTEQRDSAMYRCASSLALGGFGETQYFGPGTRLLVL.

This chain connects TRBV11-2 to TRBJ2-6, with D possibly matching TRBD2 (5 bases). Per the germline V gene, CDR1 is SGHAT and CDR2 is FQNNGV. V was pared by 10 bases and J by 1 base, with 11 bases between. The CDR3 length is 14 residues. Written as DNA, the CDR3 is TGTGCCACCATGGGCGGGTCTGGGGCCAACGTCCTGACTTTC. This encodes CATMGGSGANVLTF.